A selection of T cell receptor beta chains follows, all from one sample in a study of shared clonotypes between healthy human individuals. Profiled with immunoSEQ multiplex PCR; TCRdb holds only in-frame clones, not every one. The data show about 500,000 clones, 77% seen once. The specimen was PBMCs. These receptors all come from a woman in her thirties or forties in good health. Some clones in this sample may be carry-over from other donors' samples. Each CDR3 is given with its conserved first and last residue. The D gene is left open where the match is weak. Rows give clone size only sometimes, using once, few, many, or a class for an expanded clone.

clone size | D gene | J gene | V gene | CDR3 DNA | CDR3 protein
NA | NA | TRBJ1-3 | TRBV4-1 | TGCGCAAGCCGGGGGGACTCTGGAAACACCATATATTTT | CASRGDSGNTIYF
NA | NA | TRBJ2-7 | TRBV6-6 | TGTGCCAGCAGTCTCCGGAACGAGCAGTACTTC | CASSLRNEQYF
NA | NA | TRBJ1-5 | TRBV19 | TGTGCCAGTAGTAAGGCTCTTGGGAGCAATCAGCCCCAGCATTTT | CASSKALGSNQPQHF
NA | TRBD2 | TRBJ2-3 | TRBV10-3 | TGTGCCATCAGTGATTCTCGGGGGGGTCGCACAGATACGCAGTATTTT | CAISDSRGGRTDTQYF
NA | TRBD2 | TRBJ2-3 | TRBV7-2 | TGTGCCAGCAGCCGCGGTGGGAGGGCCTTAGATACGCAGTATTTT | CASSRGGRALDTQYF
NA | TRBD2 | TRBJ2-7 | TRBV29-1 | TGCAGCGCTTCAGACCTTCGGGGGGGCGAGCAGTACTTC | CSASDLRGGEQYF
NA | NA | TRBJ1-5 | TRBV7-2 | TGTGCCAGCAGCTTAGTAGGGGAGAGCAATCAGCCCCAGCATTTT | CASSLVGESNQPQHF
NA | NA | TRBJ2-5 | TRBV7-7 | TGTGCTAGCAGCTCCCTCGGAGGCCAAGAGACCCAGTACTTC | CASSSLGGQETQYF
NA | NA | TRBJ2-7 | TRBV2 | TGTGCCAGCAGTGAAGCCCCCCCGGCTAGCGCCGGCTCCTACGAGCAGTACTTC | CASSEAPPASAGSYEQYF
NA | NA | TRBJ1-4 | TRBV5-1 | TGCGCCAGCACCAAACAGGGCCGTAATGAAAAACTGTTTTTT | CASTKQGRNEKLFF
NA | NA | TRBJ2-1 | TRBV29-1 | TGCAGCGGGGGAAGGGATGAGCAGTTCTTC | CSGGRDEQFF
NA | NA | TRBJ2-7 | TRBV6-1 | TGTGCCAGCAGTGCCCGCCCCGAGCAGTACTTC | CASSARPEQYF
NA | TRBD2 | TRBJ2-5 | TRBV10-3 | TGTGCCATCAGCCCAGGGACTAGCGGGAACCATAAAGAGACCCAGTACTTC | CAISPGTSGNHKETQYF
NA | NA | TRBJ2-2 | TRBV7-2 | TGTGCCAGCAGCCCACACGGAGGGGGGAACACCGGGGAGCTGTTTTTT | CASSPHGGGNTGELFF
few | NA | TRBJ2-5 | TRBV10-2 | TGCGCCAGCAGTACTAGTATGGAGACCCAGTACTTC | CASSTSMETQYF
NA | NA | TRBJ2-2 | TRBV27 | TGTGCCAGCAAAGGGACACTGAACACCGGGGAGCTGTTTTTT | CASKGTLNTGELFF
NA | NA | TRBJ2-1 | TRBV7-2 | TGTGCCAGCAGCTTAGATCGGCTCAGGGGGGGTGGTGAGCAGTTCTTC | CASSLDRLRGGGEQFF
NA | NA | TRBJ2-5 | TRBV2 | TGTGCCAGCAGTGAATTGGGGGAGCTGGAGACCCAGTACTTC | CASSELGELETQYF
NA | NA | TRBJ1-4 | TRBV5-1 | TGCGCCAGCAGCTTGTTGGGCCAGGATAATGAAAAACTGTTTTTT | CASSLLGQDNEKLFF
NA | TRBD1 | TRBJ2-3 | TRBV30 | TGTGCCTGGAGTGTACCCGGGACAGGGGGCACAGATACGCAGTATTTT | CAWSVPGTGGTDTQYF
few | TRBD2 | TRBJ2-7 | TRBV5-1 | TGCGCCAGCAGCTTGAACCCTAGCGGCGCCTACGAGCAGTACTTC | CASSLNPSGAYEQYF
once | NA | TRBJ2-7 | TRBV7-2 | TGTGCCAGCAGCCCCGATAGCCGAGGATACGAGCAGTACTTC | CASSPDSRGYEQYF